Listed below are T cell receptor beta chains from one sample, sequenced in a study of blood T cell repertoires in COVID-19. The assay was immunoSEQ multiplex PCR, and TCRdb's table has in-frame clones only and misses some. The table lists fewer than 180,000 clones, 75% to 90% of them singletons. The sequencing input was peripheral blood. Receptors were obtained from a woman aged 60-75 years with active or convalescent COVID-19. Each CDR3 is given with its conserved first and last residue. The D gene is left open where the match is weak. The size entry is marked missing in some rows and otherwise reads once, few, many or a size class.

J gene,clone size,D gene,V gene,CDR3 DNA,CDR3 protein
TRBJ1-5,.,.,TRBV18,TGTGCCAGCTCACCAGACAGGACCCATCAGCCCCAGCATTTT,CASSPDRTHQPQHF
TRBJ2-7,.,.,TRBV6-6,TGTGCCAGCAGCCACAGGGACGGGTACGAGCAGTACTTC,CASSHRDGYEQYF
TRBJ2-2,.,.,TRBV12-3/TRBV12-4,TGTGCCAGCACGGGGGATAGGACCGGGGAGCTGTTTTTT,CASTGDRTGELFF
TRBJ2-1,.,TRBD1,TRBV19,TGTGCCAGTAGTAGACAGGGCTCCCGTTACAATGAGCAGTTCTTC,CASSRQGSRYNEQFF
TRBJ1-4,.,TRBD1,TRBV6-5,TGTGCCAGCAGCCACAGGGGGCGTGAAAAACTGTTTTTT,CASSHRGREKLFF
TRBJ1-2,.,.,TRBV18,TGTGCCAGCTCTCGTGGAGACTATGGCTACACCTTC,CASSRGDYGYTF
TRBJ1-5,.,.,TRBV6-2/TRBV6-3,TGTGCCAGCAGTTACTCTTGGGGAACGGGACAGCCCCAGCATTTT,CASSYSWGTGQPQHF
TRBJ2-1,.,.,TRBV5-3,TGTGCCAGAAGCTCCCTTAGATCCCAGTTCTTC,CARSSLRSQFF
TRBJ1-2,.,TRBD1,TRBV7-2,TGTGCCAGCAGCTCCGGGACAGGGACATATGGCTACACCTTC,CASSSGTGTYGYTF
TRBJ1-1,.,TRBD1,TRBV6-6,TGTGCCAGCACAACCCGGGACAGGGTGTACTATGAAGCTTTCTTT,CASTTRDRVYYEAFF
TRBJ1-1,.,.,TRBV19,TGTGCCAGTAGTATTCAGGGCGGAAACACTGAAGCTTTCTTT,CASSIQGGNTEAFF
TRBJ1-3,.,.,TRBV7-9,TGTGCCAGCAGCTTAGTTGGACAATCCCCTGGAAACACCATATATTTT,CASSLVGQSPGNTIYF
TRBJ1-1,.,.,TRBV18,TGTGCCAGCTCACTACAGGGCACTGAAGCTTTCTTT,CASSLQGTEAFF
TRBJ1-1,.,.,TRBV12-3/TRBV12-4,TGTGCCAGCAGTTCCAGGACGGGAGGAGCTTTCTTT,CASSSRTGGAFF
TRBJ1-3,few,.,TRBV19,TGTGCCAGTAGTATATCAGAAAACACCATATATTTT,CASSISENTIYF
TRBJ2-1,.,TRBD2,TRBV10-3,TGTGCCACTGGGACTAGCGGGGGGGCCTTGGGTTCTGAGCAGTTCTTC,CATGTSGGALGSEQFF
TRBJ2-1,.,.,TRBV19,TGTGCCAGTAGTATCCAGGGCGGCAATGAGCAGTTCTTC,CASSIQGGNEQFF
TRBJ2-2,.,.,TRBV7-2,TGTGCCAGCAGCTTTTCCAGGGGTAGAACCGGGGAGCTGTTTTTT,CASSFSRGRTGELFF
TRBJ1-6,.,.,TRBV12-5,TGTGCTAGTGGTTTTGGCCAGTATAATTCACCCCTCCACTTT,CASGFGQYNSPLHF
TRBJ2-7,.,.,TRBV29-1,TGCAGCGTTGAAGAGGACACAGGCTACGAGCAGTACTTC,CSVEEDTGYEQYF
TRBJ2-6,.,TRBD1,TRBV5-1,TGCGCCAGCAGCCGCGAGTCCGGGACAGGGCAAGCGGGGGCCAACGTCCTGACTTTC,CASSRESGTGQAGANVLTF
TRBJ2-1,.,TRBD1,TRBV12-5,TGTGCTAGTGCCCTGACAGGGGGATCCTACAATGAGCAGTTCTTC,CASALTGGSYNEQFF
TRBJ2-1,.,.,TRBV12-3/TRBV12-4,TGTGCCAGCAGTAACGGAGGGGCCAATGAGCAGTTCTTC,CASSNGGANEQFF
TRBJ2-3,once,.,TRBV9,TGTGCCAGCTCCCCTAGCACAGATACGCAGTATTTT,CASSPSTDTQYF
TRBJ1-5,.,.,TRBV5-8,TGTGCCAGCAGCTTGGCCGGGAACACCTGGGCTCAGCCCCAGCATTTT,CASSLAGNTWAQPQHF
TRBJ1-2,.,TRBD1,TRBV2,TGTGCCAGCAGGCCCGGACAGGGGAAGTTTAAGAATGGCTACACCTTC,CASRPGQGKFKNGYTF
TRBJ1-4,.,.,TRBV2,TGTGCCAGCAGTGAAGCGAGGAGGGATTGGGAAAAACTGTTTTTT,CASSEARRDWEKLFF
TRBJ1-4,.,TRBD1,TRBV28,TGTGTCGTAAACAGGGGTAATGAAAAACTGTTTTTT,CVVNRGNEKLFF
TRBJ1-2,once,.,TRBV25-1,TGTGCCAGCAGTGAAGAGGTTCCCTATGGCTACACCTTC,CASSEEVPYGYTF
TRBJ1-2,.,.,TRBV6-2/TRBV6-3,TGTGCCAGCAGTTACCCGTTCCGGGTCTCTAACTATGGCTACACCTTC,CASSYPFRVSNYGYTF
TRBJ2-1,.,.,TRBV30,TGTGCCAGTAACGGAGTTAGCTCCTACAATGAGCAGTTCTTC,CASNGVSSYNEQFF
TRBJ1-5,few,TRBD1,TRBV2,TGTGCCAGCAGTGACTGGACAGGTCATCAGCCCCAGCATTTT,CASSDWTGHQPQHF
TRBJ1-5,.,.,TRBV6-2/TRBV6-3,TGTGCCAGCAGTCCAGGCCCGACGGGGAGTCGTGGATACAGCAATCAGCCCCAGCATTTT,CASSPGPTGSRGYSNQPQHF
TRBJ1-2,.,.,TRBV12-3/TRBV12-4,TGTGCCAGCAGTTTGGGGCACTATGGCTACACCTTC,CASSLGHYGYTF
TRBJ1-1,.,.,TRBV3-1/TRBV3-2,TGTGCCAGCAGCCAAGAAGATCGCGTAAACACTGAAGCTTTCTTT,CASSQEDRVNTEAFF
TRBJ1-1,.,.,TRBV7-9,TGTGCCAGCAGCTTAGTCTCGGGTAGGAAGTTTGAAGCTTTCTTT,CASSLVSGRKFEAFF
TRBJ1-2,.,.,TRBV7-9,TGTGCCAGCAGCTTAGGGGCAGAATATGGCTACACCTTC,CASSLGAEYGYTF
TRBJ1-1,.,TRBD1,TRBV10-3,TGTGCCATCAGTCCCCCGACAGGGTTCACTGAAGCTTTCTTT,CAISPPTGFTEAFF
TRBJ1-1,.,.,TRBV9,TGTGCCAGCAGCGTAGACGGTAACACTGAAGCTTTCTTT,CASSVDGNTEAFF
TRBJ2-2,.,TRBD2,TRBV7-8,TGTGCCAGCAGCCTTACTAGCGGGGTGGCCGGGGAGCTGTTTTTT,CASSLTSGVAGELFF
TRBJ2-1,.,TRBD2,TRBV6-5,TGTGCCAGCAGAGATAGCGGGGGTACCTACAATGAGCAGTTCTTC,CASRDSGGTYNEQFF
TRBJ1-1,.,.,TRBV12-3/TRBV12-4,TGTGCCAGCAGTTTGTTACAGGGAACTGAAGCTTTCTTT,CASSLLQGTEAFF
TRBJ1-2,.,.,TRBV12-3/TRBV12-4,TGTGCCAGCAGCCACTATCGGGGTGGCTACACCTTC,CASSHYRGGYTF
TRBJ1-2,.,.,TRBV5-4,TGTGCCAGCAGCTTGGGGAACAGGGTGTCAGGGAACTATGGCTACACCTTC,CASSLGNRVSGNYGYTF
TRBJ1-3,.,.,TRBV6-5,TGTGCCAGCAGTAGGGACATCGACGGAAACACCATATATTTT,CASSRDIDGNTIYF
TRBJ1-1,.,TRBD1,TRBV10-3,TGTGCCATCAGTGAGTCATCACAGGGGGCGGACACTGAAGCTTTCTTT,CAISESSQGADTEAFF
TRBJ1-1,.,TRBD1,TRBV10-3,TGTGCCATCAGTGATGACAGGGGGTCGAACACTGAAGCTTTCTTT,CAISDDRGSNTEAFF
TRBJ1-3,.,.,TRBV9,TGTGCCAGCAGCGTAGGAAGAGGCGTCCTCTCTGGAAACACCATATATTTT,CASSVGRGVLSGNTIYF
TRBJ2-3,.,TRBD2,TRBV18,TGTGCCAGCTCACCCCTGGGACTAGCAAGGATAGATACGCAGTATTTT,CASSPLGLARIDTQYF
TRBJ2-5,.,.,TRBV5-1,TGCGCCAGCAGCTCCAGCCAAGAGACCCAGTACTTC,CASSSSQETQYF
TRBJ1-1,.,.,TRBV29-1,TGCAGCGTCCCTGACAGCCCGGGAGCTTTCTTT,CSVPDSPGAFF
TRBJ1-3,.,.,TRBV10-3,TGTGCCCTACGGACAGTCGACTCTGGAAACACCATATATTTT,CALRTVDSGNTIYF
TRBJ1-2,.,TRBD1,TRBV5-6,TGTGCCAGCAGTTGGGGACAGGGAACTACAAGCAACTATGGCTACACCTTC,CASSWGQGTTSNYGYTF
TRBJ2-2,once,TRBD1,TRBV11-2,TGTGCCAGCAGCTTGGACAGGCCGTTCGAGCTGTTTTTT,CASSLDRPFELFF
TRBJ1-2,.,.,TRBV9,TGTGCCAGCAACGCCGCCCCCGGAGTGGACTATGGCTACACCTTC,CASNAAPGVDYGYTF
TRBJ1-1,.,.,TRBV7-2,TGTGCCAGCAGCTTAAGCCCCCCCGGGACACCTAACACTGAAGCTTTCTTT,CASSLSPPGTPNTEAFF
TRBJ2-2,.,.,TRBV5-4,TGTGCCAGCAGCTTGGTCAGCGTAAACACCGGGGAGCTGTTTTTT,CASSLVSVNTGELFF
TRBJ1-3,.,.,TRBV10-3,TGTGCCATCGCACAATTCTCTGGAAACACCATATATTTT,CAIAQFSGNTIYF
TRBJ1-4,few,.,TRBV29-1,TGCAGCGTGAGTCAAAATGAAAAACTGTTTTTT,CSVSQNEKLFF